Sequencing of this T cell receptor beta chain was carried out in a study of blood T cell repertoires in COVID-19. The CDR3 loop spans 13 amino acids. The V end lost 6 bases, the J end lost 9 bases, and 15 bases lay between the germline ends. The germline V gene has CDR1 LNHDA and CDR2 SQIVND (reference sequence). Profiled with immunoSEQ multiplex PCR; TCRdb holds only in-frame clones, not every one. This sample has 200,000 to 250,000 clones, with 80% to 90% found just once. The clonotype was recovered from a woman between 45 and 60 years old with acute or convalescent COVID-19. V is TRBV19 and J is TRBJ2-1, with D possibly TRBD2 on 6 matching bases. The sample taken for sequencing was peripheral blood. The CDR3 DNA reads TGTGCCAGTAGCCTCGGGAGCCGGGGTGAGCAGTTCTTC. This encodes CASSLGSRGEQFF.